This entry concerns a single T cell receptor beta chain. The data were taken from a study of blood T cell repertoires in COVID-19. Study as a whole: Samples of COVID-19 (acute and convalescent) were obtained from the United States, Italy and Spain. Sample material is recorded as cDNA or gDNA derived from T cells, B-cell-depleted T cells, or PBMCs.

Germline-derived CDR1 and CDR2 are KGHDR and SFDVKD. V was pared by 2 bases and J by 5 bases, with 5 bases of the junction left unmatched. The CDR3 runs to 15 residues. In the source study's methods: Estimated nucleated cell counts came from reference gene primer amplification. Using immunoSEQ multiplex PCR, the repertoire was profiled, and TCRdb retains in-frame clones only, with some absent. Clone size and V and J calls were adopted from that table, with D and trimming inferred from the DNA. The sample contains roughly 120,000 clones, approximately 87% of which appear only once. Material: peripheral blood. The V and J genes are TRBV24-1 and TRBJ2-1; 7 nucleotides line up with TRBD2. The sequence came from a woman in her fifties or sixties with acute or convalescent COVID-19. CDR3 sequence reads: CATSDWGGRDNEQFF. The DNA of the CDR3 is TGTGCCACCAGTGATTGGGGGGGTCGGGACAATGAGCAGTTCTTC.